A single sample is the source of the 14 T cell receptor beta chains below, sequenced in a study of regulatory T cells in long-lasting Graves disease. Building of the TCR beta libraries involved iRepertoire HTBI primers and Arm-PCR of CDR3 regions. MiXCR, applied by TCRdb to the multiplex PCR reads, yields one record per CDR3 protein. This sample has about 220,000 distinct CDR3 sequences, with approximately 19% found just once. Time point: newly diagnosed GD, antithyroid drugs for less than 3 months. Scientists built the TCR library using RNA that was extracted from PBMCs. The same data also contributed to another study, on T cells in Graves' hyperthyroidism and ophthalmopathy.

Specimen: peripheral blood mononuclear cells (PBMCs), collected at new diagnosis, from a patient treated with antithyroid drugs. Every receptor here comes from a woman between 25 and 40 years old with Graves disease.

As for this clonotype: A much larger clone differs from this one at a single base, so this may be a read error. The chain combines TRBV3-1 with TRBJ2-2, with a tentative D call TRBD2 (5 bases). The CDR3 covers 16 residues. Trimming cost V 3 bases and J 4 bases, with 15 bases left between them. From germline, CDR1 is LGHDT and CDR2 YNNKEL (reference sequence). CDR3 coding DNA: TGTGCCAGCAGCCACGATCCAGCGGCCCCCACCGGGGAGCTGTTTTTT. Residues: CASSHDPAAPTGELFF.

Concerning this clonotype: Given a far larger clone just one base away, this is likely a sequencing read error. The chain links TRBV28 to TRBJ2-1; the D is unclear. V shed 4 bases and J shed 13 bases, with 20 bases lying between them. The CDR3 length is 14 residues. Germline-derived CDR1 and CDR2 are MDHEN and SYDVKM. The CDR3 region has the DNA TGTGCCAGCAGTTCAGGACGGATCCAAGAGACCCAGTTCTTC. Its protein is CASSSGRIQETQFF.

This clonotype was detected only once. Just one base apart from a much larger clone, this may be a read error. The J gene is TRBJ2-1, the V gene TRBV6-2 or TRBV6-3, with a tentative D call TRBD2 (6 bases). V lost 2 bases and J lost 6, with 17 bases in between. Germline loops: CDR1 MNHEY, CDR2 SVGEGT. CDR3 length: 16 residues. The CDR3 sequence: CASSYGISGVGNEQFF. CDR3 nucleotide sequence: TGTGCCAGCAGTTACGGGATATCGGGAGTGGGCAATGAGCAGTTCTTC.

This clonotype came up many times. The gene calls are TRBV11-1 and TRBJ2-2; D uncertain. CDR3 length equals 13 residues. In germline, CDR1 is SGHAT, CDR2 FQDESV (reference sequence). The V end was cut by 1 base, the J end by 7 bases, with 7 bases between. CDR3 sequence (DNA): TGTGCCAGCAGCTTAGGTCTGGGCGGGGAGCTGTTTTTT. Translating it yields CASSLGLGGELFF. Looking up the rest from reference TRBV11-1 and TRBJ2-2 gives the full variable domain: EAEVAQSPRYKITEKSQAVAFWCDPISGHATLYWYRQILGQGPELLVQFQDESVVDDSQLPKDRFSAERLKGVDSTLKIQPAELGDSAMYLCASSLGLGGELFFGEGSRLTVL.

Details on this clonotype: One junction end does not reproduce the germline sequence, and a read error may be involved. The chain carries TRBV11-2 and TRBJ1-3; D is unclear. Per germline, CDR1 SGHAT and CDR2 FQNNGV. The CDR3 has 16 amino acids. CDR3 sequence (DNA): TGTGCCAGCAGCTCTTCCCTGGGGAAATGTGGAAACTCCATATATTTT. It translates to CASSSSLGKCGNSIYF. The complete variable domain, with remaining parts taken from reference TRBV11-2 and TRBJ1-3, reads EAGVAQSPRYKIIEKRQSVAFWCNPISGHATLYWYQQILGQGPKLLIQFQNNGVVDDSQLPKDRFSAERLKGVDSTLKIQPAKLEDSAVYLCASSSSLGKCGNSIYFGEGSWLTVV.

The chain employs TRBV18 and TRBJ1-2; possibly TRBD1 for D (5 bases). Germline-derived CDR1 and CDR2 are KGHSH and LQKENI. V lost 3 bases to trimming and J lost 4 bases, with 12 bases between them. This CDR3 contains 14 residues. The CDR3 is CASSPGTVVYGYTF. As DNA, the CDR3 is TGTGCCAGCTCACCCGGGACGGTAGTCTATGGCTACACCTTC.

In its sample, this clonotype was seen many times. The chain has TRBV18 and TRBJ2-7, with D possibly TRBD2 on 6 matching bases. CDR1 and CDR2 (germline): KGHSH, LQKENI. Deletions cut 4 bases from V and 2 bases from J, with 15 bases between. This CDR3 is 15 amino acids long. Here the CDR3 reads CASSRGGWRPYEQYF. The CDR3 bases are TGTGCCAGCTCACGGGGAGGCTGGAGGCCCTACGAGCAGTACTTC.

This clonotype was seen repeatedly, ten times or more. This chain links TRBV28 with TRBJ2-7, with a tentative D call TRBD1 (6 bases). With 2 bases removed from V and 0 bases from J, the gap between germline ends came to 8 bases. Per the germline V gene, CDR1 is MDHEN and CDR2 is SYDVKM. This CDR3 is built from 14 residues. The DNA of the CDR3 is TGTGCCAGCAGTTTAACAGGGAACTCCTACGAGCAGTACTTC. Translating gives CASSLTGNSYEQYF.

This clonotype was picked up many times. This rearrangement joins TRBV12-3 or TRBV12-4 to TRBJ2-1; D possibly corresponds to TRBD2 (7 bases). The CDR3 length is 16 residues. Trimming stripped 5 bases from V and 2 bases from J, with 16 bases between. The CDR3 DNA follows: TGTGCCAGCAGTCTCTTGGTGGGGGGGCCCTACAATGAGCAGTTCTTC. Translating it yields CASSLLVGGPYNEQFF.

Ten or more counts support this clonotype. The V and J genes are TRBV28 and TRBJ1-2, with TRBD1 matching 9 bases. In germline, CDR1 is MDHEN, CDR2 SYDVKM. The CDR3 is 15 residues long. V lost 5 bases, J lost 4 bases, and 8 bases stayed unmatched. CDR3 coding DNA: TGTGCCAGCAGTCCGCCCACAGGGGGCTCCTATGGCTACACCTTC. This encodes CASSPPTGGSYGYTF.

This clonotype occurred many times. The chain uses TRBV10-3 and TRBJ1-1; tentatively, D is TRBD1 (5 bases). CDR1 and CDR2 from the germline V gene are ENHRY and SYGVKD. There are 14 residues in the CDR3. The V and J ends lost 10 bases and 1 base respectively, with 16 bases between them. CDR3 in DNA: TGTGCCACCAGGGCTCGGCAGTCGAACACTGAAGCTTTCTTT. This encodes CATRARQSNTEAFF.

In its sample, this clonotype was seen many times. In DNA form, the CDR3 reads TGTGCCAGCAGCCAAGACGCAGGGTATCAGCCCCAGCATTTT. Residues: CASSQDAGYQPQHF. The chain couples TRBV3-1 to TRBJ1-5; a weak D match, TRBD1 (5 bases). CDR1 is LGHDT and CDR2 is YNNKEL in the germline V gene (reference sequence). The CDR3 spans 14 residues. The V gene lost 0 bases and the J gene lost 5 bases, with 8 bases spanning the gap. The variable domain in full, completed from reference TRBV3-1 and TRBJ1-5, reads DTAVSQTPKYLVTQMGNDKSIKCEQNLGHDTMYWYKQDSKKFLKIMFSYNNKELIINETVPNRFSPKSPDKAHLNLHINSLELGDSAVYFCASSQDAGYQPQHFGDGTRLSIL.

This clonotype was found many times. The chain combines TRBV30 with TRBJ1-5, with D uncertain. Trimming stripped 0 bases from V and 5 bases from J, with 8 bases between. There are 13 residues in the CDR3. Looked up from germline, CDR1 is GTSNPN and CDR2 is SVGIG (reference sequence). Here the CDR3 reads CAWSVGRDQPQHF. As DNA, the CDR3 is TGTGCCTGGAGTGTTGGTAGGGATCAGCCCCAGCATTTT. The entire variable domain, with the rest obtained from reference TRBV30 and TRBJ1-5, is as follows: SQTIHQWPATLVQPVGSPLSLECTVEGTSNPNLYWYRQAAGRGLQLLFYSVGIGQISSEVPQNLSASRPQDRQFILSSKKLLLSDSGFYLCAWSVGRDQPQHFGDGTRLSIL.

This clonotype was detected many times. The chain combines TRBV27 with TRBJ1-5; 7 bases agree with TRBD1. CDR3 length: 17 amino acids. Germline CDR1 and CDR2: MNHEY and SMNVEV (reference sequence). V gave up 1 base and J gave up 0 bases; unmatched junction bases: 6. CDR3 DNA: TGTGCCAGCAGTTTATTAGGGGGCGATTATAGCAATCAGCCCCAGCATTTT. Its translation is CASSLLGGDYSNQPQHF.